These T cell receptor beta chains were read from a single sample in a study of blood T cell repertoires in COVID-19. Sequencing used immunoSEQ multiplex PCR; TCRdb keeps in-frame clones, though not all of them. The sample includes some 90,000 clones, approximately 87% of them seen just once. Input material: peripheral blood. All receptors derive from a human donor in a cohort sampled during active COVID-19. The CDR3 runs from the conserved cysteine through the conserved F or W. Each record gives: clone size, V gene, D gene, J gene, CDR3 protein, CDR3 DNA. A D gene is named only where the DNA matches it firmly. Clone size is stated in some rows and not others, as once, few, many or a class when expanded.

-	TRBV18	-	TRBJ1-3	CANGPSGNTIYF	TGTGCCAACGGTCCCTCTGGAAACACCATATATTTT
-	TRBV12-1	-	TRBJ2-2	CASSKTGFLGADTGELFF	TGTGCCAGCAGCAAGACAGGCTTTCTGGGGGCCGACACCGGGGAGCTGTTTTTT
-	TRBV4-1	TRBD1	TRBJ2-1	CASSPWGQGPYNEQFF	TGCGCCAGCAGCCCCTGGGGACAGGGCCCCTACAATGAGCAGTTCTTC
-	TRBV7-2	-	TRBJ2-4	CASSSGGSKNIQYF	TGTGCCAGCAGCTCCGGGGGTAGCAAAAACATTCAGTACTTC
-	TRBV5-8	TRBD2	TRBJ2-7	CASSLASGGVEQYF	TGTGCCAGCAGCTTGGCAAGCGGGGGCGTCGAGCAGTACTTC
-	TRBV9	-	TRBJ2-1	CASSANVLESVPNEQFF	TGTGCCAGCAGCGCTAACGTTTTGGAGTCTGTACCCAATGAGCAGTTCTTC
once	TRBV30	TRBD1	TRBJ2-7	CAWSYRGRTYEQYF	TGTGCCTGGAGTTATAGGGGGCGTACCTACGAGCAGTACTTC
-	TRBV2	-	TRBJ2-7	CASSVGGRDHEQYF	TGTGCCAGCAGTGTGGGGGGGCGGGACCACGAGCAGTACTTC
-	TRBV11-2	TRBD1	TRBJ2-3	CASSLGQGAGDTQYF	TGTGCCAGCAGCTTAGGACAGGGGGCTGGAGATACGCAGTATTTT
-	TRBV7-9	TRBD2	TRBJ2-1	CASSSRTSGNGGEQFF	TGTGCCAGCAGCTCTCGGACTAGCGGGAACGGGGGTGAGCAGTTCTTC
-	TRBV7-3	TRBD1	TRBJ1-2	CASSPGTGYGYTF	TGTGCCAGCAGCCCCGGGACAGGCTATGGCTACACCTTC
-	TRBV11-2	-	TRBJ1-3	CASSFLSSGNTIYF	TGTGCCAGCAGCTTCTTGTCTAGCGGAAACACCATATATTTT
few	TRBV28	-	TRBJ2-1	CASSPLGPSSYNEQFF	TGTGCCAGCAGTCCCTTGGGGCCCAGCTCCTACAATGAGCAGTTCTTC
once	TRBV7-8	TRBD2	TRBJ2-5	CASSWTSGKATQYF	TGTGCCAGCAGCTGGACCAGCGGGAAGGCGACCCAGTACTTC
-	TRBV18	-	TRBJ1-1	CASSPGSDWLNTEAFF	TGTGCCAGCTCACCAGGGTCGGACTGGCTGAACACTGAAGCTTTCTTT
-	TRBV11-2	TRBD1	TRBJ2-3	CASRAGGDTQYF	TGTGCCAGCAGAGCAGGGGGAGATACGCAGTATTTT
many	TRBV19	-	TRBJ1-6	CASRGGQDNSPLHF	TGTGCCAGTAGGGGCGGACAAGATAATTCACCCCTCCACTTT
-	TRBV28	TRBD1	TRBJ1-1	CASSPGTGVTEAFF	TGTGCCAGCAGCCCGGGGACAGGGGTTACTGAAGCTTTCTTT
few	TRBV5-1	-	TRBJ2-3	CASSLATRDTQYF	TGCGCCAGCAGCTTGGCCACTCGAGATACGCAGTATTTT
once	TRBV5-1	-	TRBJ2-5	CASSLTPSGETQYF	TGCGCCAGCAGCTTGACTCCCTCGGGAGAGACCCAGTACTTC
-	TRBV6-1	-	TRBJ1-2	CASSEGHREYGYTF	TGTGCCAGCAGTGAAGGGCACAGGGAATATGGCTACACCTTC
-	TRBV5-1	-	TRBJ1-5	CASSLEGGSNQPQHF	TGCGCCAGCAGCTTGGAAGGGGGTAGCAATCAGCCCCAGCATTTT
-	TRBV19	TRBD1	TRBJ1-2	CASSMGQGSNYGYTF	TGTGCCAGTAGTATGGGACAGGGATCTAACTATGGCTACACCTTC
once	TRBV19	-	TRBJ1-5	CASSIFGGLNQPQHF	TGTGCCAGTAGTATATTCGGCGGACTCAATCAGCCCCAGCATTTT
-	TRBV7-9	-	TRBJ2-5	CASSIALETQYF	TGTGCCAGCAGCATAGCTCTGGAGACCCAGTACTTC
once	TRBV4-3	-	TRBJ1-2	CASSQVGAGMYYGYTF	TGCGCCAGCAGCCAAGTGGGCGCAGGGATGTACTATGGCTACACCTTC